The clone carrying this TCR beta chain was found a few times. The source of the sample is a study of T cells in Graves' hyperthyroidism and ophthalmopathy. Authors of the study amplified TCR beta CDR3 regions from RNA transcripts. TCR CDR3 regions were first amplified by RT-PCR with HTBI primers. Each CDR3 protein gets one entry after TCRdb re-called the multiplex PCR reads with MiXCR. The sample records a few hundred thousand distinct CDR3 sequences, around 16% being singletons. The source of this sequence is a woman aged 35 to 49 with Graves' ophthalmopathy. The sample was blood.

The CDR3 DNA reads TGTGCCAGCAGCCTATGGTATACGCAGTATTTT. Its protein is CASSLWYTQYF. The rearrangement joins TRBV12-3 or TRBV12-4 to TRBJ2-3; D unresolved. This CDR3 is built from 11 residues. The V gene lost 6 bases and the J gene lost 7 bases, with 8 bases spanning the gap.